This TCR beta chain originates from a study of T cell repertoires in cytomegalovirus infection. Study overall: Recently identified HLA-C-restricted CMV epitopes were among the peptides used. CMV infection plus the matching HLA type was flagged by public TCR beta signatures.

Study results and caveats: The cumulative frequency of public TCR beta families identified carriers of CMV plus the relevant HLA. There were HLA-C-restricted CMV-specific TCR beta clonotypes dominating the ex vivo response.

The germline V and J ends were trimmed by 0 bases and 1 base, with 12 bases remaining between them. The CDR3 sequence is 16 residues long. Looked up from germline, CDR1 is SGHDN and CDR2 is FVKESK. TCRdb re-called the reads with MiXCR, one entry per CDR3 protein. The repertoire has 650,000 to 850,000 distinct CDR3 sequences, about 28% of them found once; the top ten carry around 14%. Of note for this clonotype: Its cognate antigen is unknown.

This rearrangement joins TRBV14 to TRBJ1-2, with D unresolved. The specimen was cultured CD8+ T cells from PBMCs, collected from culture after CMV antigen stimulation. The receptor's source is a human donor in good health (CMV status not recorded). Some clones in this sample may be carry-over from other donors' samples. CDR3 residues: CASSQDIGNLNYGYTF. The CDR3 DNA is TGTGCCAGCAGCCAAGATATCGGCAATCTTAACTATGGCTACACCTTC.